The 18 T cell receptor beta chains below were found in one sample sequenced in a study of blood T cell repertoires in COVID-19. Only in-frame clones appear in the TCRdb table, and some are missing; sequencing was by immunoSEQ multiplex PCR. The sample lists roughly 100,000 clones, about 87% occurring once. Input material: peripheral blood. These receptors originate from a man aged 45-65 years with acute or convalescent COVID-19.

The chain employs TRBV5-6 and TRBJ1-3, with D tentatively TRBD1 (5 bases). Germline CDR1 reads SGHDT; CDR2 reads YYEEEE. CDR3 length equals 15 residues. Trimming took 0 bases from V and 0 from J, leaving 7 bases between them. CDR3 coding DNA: TGTGCCAGCAGCTTGGCGGGGGTCTCTGGAAACACCATATATTTT. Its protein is CASSLAGVSGNTIYF.

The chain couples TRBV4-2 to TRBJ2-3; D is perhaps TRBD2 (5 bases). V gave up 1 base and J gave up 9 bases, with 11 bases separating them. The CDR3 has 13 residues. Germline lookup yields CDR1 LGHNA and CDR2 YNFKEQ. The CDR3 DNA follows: TGTGCCAGCAGCCAAGGCGGGCCGGGGACGCAGTATTTT. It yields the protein CASSQGGPGTQYF.

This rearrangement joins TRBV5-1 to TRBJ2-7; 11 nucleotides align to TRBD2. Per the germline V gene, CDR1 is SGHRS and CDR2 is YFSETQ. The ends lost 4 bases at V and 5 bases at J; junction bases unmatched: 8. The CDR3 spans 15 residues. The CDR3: CASSGSGRAAHEQYF. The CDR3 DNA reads TGCGCCAGCAGCGGTAGCGGGAGGGCCGCCCACGAGCAGTACTTC.

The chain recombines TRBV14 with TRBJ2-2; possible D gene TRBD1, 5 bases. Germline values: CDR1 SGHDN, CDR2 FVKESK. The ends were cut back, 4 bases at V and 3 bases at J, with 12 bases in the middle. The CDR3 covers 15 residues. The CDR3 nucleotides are TGTGCCAGCAGCCCCGACAGATCCGACACCGGGGAGCTGTTTTTT. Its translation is CASSPDRSDTGELFF.

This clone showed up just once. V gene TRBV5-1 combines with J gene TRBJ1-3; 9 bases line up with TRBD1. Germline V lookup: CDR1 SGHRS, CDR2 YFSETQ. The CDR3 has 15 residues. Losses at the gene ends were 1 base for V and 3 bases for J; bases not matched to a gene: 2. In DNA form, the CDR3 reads TGCGCCAGCAGCTTGACAGGGGGCGGTGGAAACACCATATATTTT. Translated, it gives CASSLTGGGGNTIYF.

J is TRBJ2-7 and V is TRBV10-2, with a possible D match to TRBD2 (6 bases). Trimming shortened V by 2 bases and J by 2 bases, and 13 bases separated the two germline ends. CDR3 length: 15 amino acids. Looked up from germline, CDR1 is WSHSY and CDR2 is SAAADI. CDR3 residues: CASSETGRGAYEQYF. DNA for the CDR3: TGCGCCAGCAGTGAGACGGGGCGGGGAGCCTACGAGCAGTACTTC.

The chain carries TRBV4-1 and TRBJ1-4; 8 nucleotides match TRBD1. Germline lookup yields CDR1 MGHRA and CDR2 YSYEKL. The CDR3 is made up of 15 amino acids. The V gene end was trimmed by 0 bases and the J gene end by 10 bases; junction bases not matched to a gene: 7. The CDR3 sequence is CASSQDVTGVGKLFF. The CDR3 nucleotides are TGCGCCAGCAGCCAAGATGTGACAGGGGTAGGAAAACTGTTTTTT.

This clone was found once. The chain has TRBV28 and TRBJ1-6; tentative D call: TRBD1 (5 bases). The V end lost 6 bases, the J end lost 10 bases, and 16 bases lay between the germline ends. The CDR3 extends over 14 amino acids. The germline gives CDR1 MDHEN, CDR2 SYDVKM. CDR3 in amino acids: CASSAAQGLSPLHF. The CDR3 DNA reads TGTGCCAGCAGCGCCGCCCAGGGTCTATCACCCCTCCACTTT.

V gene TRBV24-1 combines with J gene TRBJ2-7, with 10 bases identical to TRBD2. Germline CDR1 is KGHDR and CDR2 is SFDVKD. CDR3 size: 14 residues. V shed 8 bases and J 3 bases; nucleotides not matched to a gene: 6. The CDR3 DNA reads TGTGCCACCATATTAGCGGGAGGCCACTACGAGCAGTACTTC. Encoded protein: CATILAGGHYEQYF.

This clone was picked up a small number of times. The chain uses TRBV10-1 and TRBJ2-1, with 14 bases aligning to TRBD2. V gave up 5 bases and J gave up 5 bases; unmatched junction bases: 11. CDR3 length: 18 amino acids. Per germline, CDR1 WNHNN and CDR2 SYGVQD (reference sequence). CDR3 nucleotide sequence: TGCGCCAGCAGTCCCGGGACTAGCGGGAGAAGAATTAACAATGAGCAGTTCTTC. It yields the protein CASSPGTSGRRINNEQFF.

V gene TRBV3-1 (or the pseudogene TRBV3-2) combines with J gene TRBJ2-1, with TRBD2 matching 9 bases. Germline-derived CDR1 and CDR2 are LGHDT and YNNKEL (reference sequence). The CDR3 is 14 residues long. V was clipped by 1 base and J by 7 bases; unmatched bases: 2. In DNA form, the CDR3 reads TGTGCCAGCAGCCAAGTCCTAGCGGGAAATGAGCAGTTCTTC. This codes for CASSQVLAGNEQFF.

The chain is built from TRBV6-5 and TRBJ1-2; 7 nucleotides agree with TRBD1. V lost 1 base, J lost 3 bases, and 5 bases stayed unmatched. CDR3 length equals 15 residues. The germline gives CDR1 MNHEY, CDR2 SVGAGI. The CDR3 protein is CASSYWSRGDYGYTF. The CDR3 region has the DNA TGTGCCAGCAGTTACTGGAGCAGGGGGGACTATGGCTACACCTTC.

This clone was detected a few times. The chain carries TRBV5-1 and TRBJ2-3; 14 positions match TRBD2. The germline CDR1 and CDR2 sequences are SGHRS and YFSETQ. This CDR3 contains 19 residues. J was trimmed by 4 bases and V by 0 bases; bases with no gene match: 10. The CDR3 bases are TGCGCCAGCAGCTTGGCCGGGTATTGGACTAGCGGGAGGCCAGATACGCAGTATTTT. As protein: CASSLAGYWTSGRPDTQYF.

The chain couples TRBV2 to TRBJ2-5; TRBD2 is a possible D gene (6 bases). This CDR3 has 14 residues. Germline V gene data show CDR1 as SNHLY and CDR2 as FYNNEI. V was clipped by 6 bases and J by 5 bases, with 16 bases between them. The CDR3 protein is CASSHRLVGETQYF. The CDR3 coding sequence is TGTGCCAGCAGCCACCGACTAGTTGGGGAGACCCAGTACTTC.

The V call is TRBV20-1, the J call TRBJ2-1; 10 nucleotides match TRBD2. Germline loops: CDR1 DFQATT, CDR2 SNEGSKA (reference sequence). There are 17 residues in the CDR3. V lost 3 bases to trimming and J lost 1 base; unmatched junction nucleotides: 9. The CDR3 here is CSASGLASGSSYNEQFF. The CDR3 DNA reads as TGCAGTGCTAGTGGGTTGGCTAGCGGGAGTTCCTACAATGAGCAGTTCTTC.

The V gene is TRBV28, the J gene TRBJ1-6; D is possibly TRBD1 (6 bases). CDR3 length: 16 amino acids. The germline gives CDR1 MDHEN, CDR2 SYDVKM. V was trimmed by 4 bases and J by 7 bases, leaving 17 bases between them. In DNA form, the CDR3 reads TGTGCCAGCAGTTCGTCCAATCCGGGACAAAATTCACCCCTCCACTTT. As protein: CASSSSNPGQNSPLHF.

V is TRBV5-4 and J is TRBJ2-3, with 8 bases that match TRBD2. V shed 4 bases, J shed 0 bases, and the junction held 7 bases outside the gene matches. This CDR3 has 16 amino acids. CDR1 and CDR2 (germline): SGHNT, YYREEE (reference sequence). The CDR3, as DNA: TGTGCCAGCAGCCCTGCCGGGACTAGGAGCACAGATACGCAGTATTTT. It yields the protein CASSPAGTRSTDTQYF.

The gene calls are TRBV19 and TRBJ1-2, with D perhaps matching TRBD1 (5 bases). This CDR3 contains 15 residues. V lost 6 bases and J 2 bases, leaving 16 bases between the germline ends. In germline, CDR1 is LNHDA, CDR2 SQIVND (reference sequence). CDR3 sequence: CASRTPRGLNYGYTF. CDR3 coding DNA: TGTGCCAGTAGAACCCCACGGGGGTTGAACTATGGCTACACCTTC.